The next 30 T cell receptor beta chains were all read from a single sample in a study of tumor and adjacent non-tumor tissue in lung cancer. This sample's RNA came from whole unsorted tissue. The normal lung tissue was taken more than 3 cm from the tumor edge. Three rounds of nested PCR, following a modified ARM-PCR protocol, produced the TCRbeta library. One entry per CDR3 protein, called by TCRdb with MiXCR from the multiplex PCR reads. Seen here are 75,000 to 95,000 distinct CDR3 sequences, roughly three quarters observed once, and the top ten hold just over 20%. Sequenced material: distant non-tumor lung tissue. Receptors originate from a woman aged 45-65 years with non-small cell lung cancer.

Comment on this clonotype: At one end, the junction sequence differs from germline, possibly due to a read error. The V gene is TRBV4-2, the J gene TRBJ2-6, with unresolved D. This CDR3 is built from 15 residues. Germline V gene lookup returns CDR1 LGHNA and CDR2 YNFKEQ. In DNA form, the CDR3 reads TGTGCCAGCAGCATCAGTCGCTCTGGGACCAACGTCCTGACTTTC. It translates to CASSISRSGTNVLTF.

As regards this clonotype: Germline and junction disagree at one end, which may indicate a read error. CDR3 sequence: CASDLWGRHTEAFF. CDR3 in DNA: TGTGCTAGTGATTTGTGGGGGCGTCATACTGAAGCTTTCTTT. This chain uses TRBV12-5 with TRBJ1-1; maybe TRBD1 (6 bases). Germline V gene data show CDR1 as LGHNT and CDR2 as FRNRAP. The CDR3 sequence is 14 residues long.

Worth noting for this clonotype: Sequence at one end of the junction differs from germline and may be a read error. The chain couples TRBV6-6 to TRBJ2-7, with 8 bases matching TRBD1. The CDR3 has 14 amino acids. Germline V gene lookup returns CDR1 MNHNY and CDR2 SVGAGI (reference sequence). The CDR3 loop is CASSSRDRTYDQYF. CDR3 DNA sequence: TGCGCCAGCAGCTCCCGGGACAGGACCTACGACCAGTACTTC.

The V and J genes are TRBV20-1 and TRBJ1-1, with 7 bases identical to TRBD1. Trimming at V came to 1 base and at J to 0 bases, leaving 8 bases not matched to a gene. The CDR3 runs to 16 residues. From germline, CDR1 is DFQATT and CDR2 SNEGSKA (reference sequence). The DNA of the CDR3 is TGCAGTGCTAGAGGGCAGGGGGAGGATGTGAACACTGAAGCTTTCTTT. Protein sequence: CSARGQGEDVNTEAFF.

This clonotype was counted between two and nine times. The conserved closing phenylalanine or tryptophan is absent in this CDR3, likely reflecting a read error. J is TRBJ2-7 and V is TRBV5-1; TRBD1 might be the D (5 bases). Germline CDR1 and CDR2: SGHRS and YFSETQ. This CDR3 has 14 amino acids. In DNA, the CDR3 is TGCGCTAGCAGCTCGCCCAGGGATCCCTCCGAGCAGTACTTA. Translated: CASSSPRDPSEQYL.

On this clonotype: A much larger clone sits a single nucleotide away, making a read error possible. No conserved phenylalanine or tryptophan ends this CDR3, so it is likely a read error. J is TRBJ2-7 and V is TRBV23-1; D is unclear. TRBV23-1 is marked as an open reading frame, function uncertain. V lost 0 bases, J lost 4 bases, and 16 bases lay in between. This CDR3 is built from 16 residues. CDR3 sequence (DNA): TGCGCCAGCAGTCAATCTCAGGCAGCATTGATTTACGAGCAGTACTCC. As protein: CASSQSQAALIYEQYS.

On this clonotype: At one boundary the junction diverges from the germline segment, which might be a read error. The rearrangement uses TRBV11-2 and TRBJ2-7, with a tentative D call TRBD1 (6 bases). The CDR3 sequence is 14 residues long. The germline CDR1 and CDR2 sequences are SGHAT and FQNNGV. Written as DNA, the CDR3 is TGTACCAGCTGCTTAGTTAGGGACAACTACGAGCAGTACTTC. It encodes CTSCLVRDNYEQYF.

About this clonotype itself: The junction departs from germline at one end; a sequencing error may be responsible. V and J are TRBV20-1 and TRBJ2-1; TRBD2 matches at 7 bases. The CDR3 extends over 15 amino acids. Germline V lookup: CDR1 DFQATT, CDR2 SNEGSKA (reference sequence). Here the CDR3 DNA reads TGCAGTGCTGCGCCTCCCGTGGGGGGGAATAATGACCAGTTCTTC. The encoded protein is CSAAPPVGGNNDQFF.

There are many counts of this clonotype. The chain is built from TRBV6-1 and TRBJ2-7, with D hard to call. The CDR3 is 11 amino acids. V gave up 4 bases and J gave up 2 bases, with 3 bases separating them. Germline V gene sequence: CDR1 MNHNS, CDR2 SASEGT. CDR3 residues: CASSGPYEQYF. Here the CDR3 DNA reads TGTGCCAGCAGTGGCCCCTACGAGCAGTACTTC.

For this clonotype: An end of the junction does not agree with germline; a read error may underlie this. V and J are TRBV6-5 and TRBJ1-4; D perhaps matches TRBD1 (5 bases). Germline loops: CDR1 MNHEY, CDR2 SVGAGI. The length of the CDR3 is 17 residues. The CDR3 region has the DNA TGTGCGAGCAGCCATCTTAATCCAGGGAGCTCTAATGAAAAACCGTTTTTT. Its translation: CASSHLNPGSSNEKPFF.

The V gene is TRBV6-1, the J gene TRBJ2-7; D is unclear. This CDR3 has 14 residues. Germline V gene sequence: CDR1 MNHNS, CDR2 SASEGT. CDR3 sequence: CVSSVEQKTYEQYF. CDR3 sequence (DNA): TGTGTCAGTAGTGTCGAACAGAAGACCTACGAGCAGTACTTC.

About this clonotype itself: Lacking the conserved final phenylalanine or tryptophan, this CDR3 likely reflects a read error. It is unclear where the CDR3 begins or ends on the DNA, so no DNA is shown, and the CDR3 is as TCRdb lists it. The chain carries TRBV20-1 and TRBJ2-7. A total of 13 residues make up the CDR3, ends included. Germline lookup yields CDR1 DFQATT and CDR2 SNEGSKA (reference sequence). This CDR3 is CTARDPTSLRAYL.

CDR3 in DNA: TGTGCCAGCTGCCACAGATATGGGTCAGGCGGCTACACCTTC. It codes for CASCHRYGSGGYTF. This sequence joins TRBV12-3 or TRBV12-4 and TRBJ1-2; D is unclear. V shed 8 bases and J shed 8 bases, with 21 bases lying between them. This CDR3 region has 14 residues.

This clonotype was detected only once. This may arise from a read error, as a much more abundant clone is one base away. The conserved phenylalanine or tryptophan normally closing the CDR3 is absent here, so this likely arose from a read error. The genes are TRBV20-1 and TRBJ1-2; 12 bases fit TRBD1. CDR1 is DFQATT and CDR2 is SNEGSKA in the germline V gene (reference sequence). The length of the CDR3 is 13 residues. The junction had 5 bases not matched to a gene; V was cut back by 6 bases and J by 6 bases. For the CDR3, the DNA is TGCAGTGCCGCCGGGACAGGGGGCCATGGCTACACCATC. It codes for CSAAGTGGHGYTI.

With respect to this clonotype: Given a much more abundant clone one base away, this may be a read error. The J gene is TRBJ2-3, the V gene TRBV10-1, with TRBD1 as a possible D gene (6 bases). The CDR3 is 14 amino acids. Germline-derived CDR1 and CDR2 are WNHNN and SYGVQD (reference sequence). Trimming shortened V by 8 bases and J by 3 bases, and 15 bases separated the two germline ends. CDR3 amino acids: CASSGEWDTDTQYF. The CDR3 bases are TGCGCCAGCTCAGGGGAGTGGGATACAGATACGCAGTATTTT.

Ten or more counts support this clonotype. The chain recombines TRBV24-1 with TRBJ2-1; 11 bases agree with TRBD2. The CDR3 has 14 amino acids. Germline V gene lookup returns CDR1 KGHDR and CDR2 SFDVKD. Unmatched junction bases numbered 3, after V lost 4 bases and J lost 8 bases. Written as DNA, the CDR3 is TGTGCCACCAGTGACTCACTAGCGGGGGATGAGCAGTTCTTC. Translation gives CATSDSLAGDEQFF.

Turning to this clonotype: Since no conserved phenylalanine or tryptophan closes the CDR3, a read error is the likely cause. This sequence joins TRBV15 and TRBJ2-7; D possibly corresponds to TRBD2 (5 bases). Trimming cost V 1 base and J 6 bases, with 13 bases left between them. The CDR3 has 14 residues. Germline assignment: CDR1 LNHNV and CDR2 YYDKDF (reference sequence). This CDR3 is CATSRGVGVVEQYL. The DNA for the CDR3 is TGTGCCACCAGCAGAGGTGTCGGGGTCGTCGAGCAGTACTTA.

Note on this clonotype: Mismatch with germline at one junction end may stem from a read error. The chain links TRBV6-2 or TRBV6-3 to TRBJ2-1; 9 bases map to TRBD1. Germline V gene sequence: CDR1 MNHEY, CDR2 SVGEGT. The CDR3 loop spans 12 amino acids. The CDR3 loop reads CTSWDRDIEQFF. The DNA of the CDR3 is TGTACCAGCTGGGACAGGGACATTGAGCAGTTCTTC.

This clonotype was counted ten times or more. The J gene is TRBJ2-1, the V gene TRBV4-1; maybe TRBD2 (6 bases). This CDR3 comprises 17 residues. Germline V gene data show CDR1 as MGHRA and CDR2 as YSYEKL. V was clipped by 0 bases and J by 2 bases, with 14 bases between them. As DNA, the CDR3 is TGCGCCAGCAGCCAAGATCGTCGGGAGAGGCCCTACAATGAGCAGTTCTTC. This encodes CASSQDRRERPYNEQFF.

The chain has TRBV20-1 and TRBJ2-1; 7 bases map to TRBD2. The germline CDR1 and CDR2 sequences are DFQATT and SNEGSKA (reference sequence). Losses at the gene ends were 0 bases for V and 4 bases for J; bases not matched to a gene: 6. This CDR3 comprises 15 residues. The CDR3 DNA follows: TGCAGTGCTAGAGACCCTAGCGGAGGATACAATGAGCAGTTCTTC. As protein: CSARDPSGGYNEQFF.

In regard to this clonotype: A read error may produce the germline difference seen at one junction end. The V gene is TRBV29-1, the J gene TRBJ1-1, with D unclear. Germline CDR1 is SQVTM and CDR2 is ANQGSEA. There are 12 residues in the CDR3. CDR3 loop: CSVVLTTEGALF. The CDR3 DNA reads TGCAGTGTTGTTCTGACGACTGAGGGCGCTCTCTTT. The full variable domain, its missing parts supplied by reference TRBV29-1 and TRBJ1-1, is SAVISQKPSRDICQRGTSLTIQCQVDSQVTMMFWYRQQPGQSLTLIATANQGSEATYESGFVIDKFPISRPNLTFSTLTVSNMSPEDSSIYLCSVVLTTEGALFGQGTRLTVV.

In regard to this clonotype: A much larger clone lies one base from this, so it may be a read error. This chain links TRBV9 with TRBJ1-3; no reliable D call. In germline, CDR1 is SGDLS, CDR2 YYNGEE. The CDR3 sequence is 16 residues long. This CDR3 reads CASSVGVLSSGNTLYF. The CDR3 region has the DNA TGTGCCAGCAGCGTAGGAGTACTTTCCTCTGGAAACACCTTATATTTT.

As regards this clonotype: One junction end does not reproduce the germline sequence, and a read error may be involved. The chain uses TRBV5-6 and TRBJ1-1; D is unclear. This CDR3 comprises 15 residues. Germline V lookup: CDR1 SGHDT, CDR2 YYEEEE. The CDR3 region is CASSLVPRMNTKAFF. In nucleotides, the CDR3 is TGTGCCAGCAGCTTGGTTCCACGTATGAACACTAAAGCTTTCTTT.

The chain employs TRBV11-1 and TRBJ2-6; D is possibly TRBD1 (5 bases). CDR1 SGHAT and CDR2 FQDESV come from the germline V gene (reference sequence). The CDR3 extends over 16 amino acids. Trimming shortened V by 10 bases and J by 2 bases, and 18 bases separated the two germline ends. This CDR3 is CANRPPVGAGANVLTF. The CDR3 DNA sequence: TGTGCCAACAGGCCGCCGGTCGGCGCTGGGGCCAACGTCCTGACTTTC.

On this clonotype: Sequence at one end of the junction differs from germline and may be a read error. The gene calls are TRBV11-2 and TRBJ2-1; TRBD2 matches 8 bases. Germline V lookup: CDR1 SGHAT, CDR2 FQNNGV. The CDR3 extends over 17 amino acids. In DNA, the CDR3 is TGTGCCAGCAGCTTGTCAACTAGCGGAAGAACCTACAATGAACAGTTCTTC. This gives the protein CASSLSTSGRTYNEQFF.

Comments on this clonotype: Given a much more abundant clone one base away, this may be a read error. This sequence joins TRBV28 and TRBJ2-3; the D gene could be TRBD1 or TRBD2 (5 bases each). Germline CDR1 and CDR2: MDHEN and SYDVKM. The CDR3 spans 13 residues. As DNA, the CDR3 is TGTGCCAGCTCCAGGGAGTTCTCAGATGCGCAGTATTTT. This encodes CASSREFSDAQYF. Supplemented by reference TRBV28 and TRBJ2-3, the full variable domain reads DVKVTQSSRYLVKRTGEKVFLECVQDMDHENMFWYRQDPGLGLRLIYFSYDVKMKEKGDIPEGYSVSREKKERFSLILESASTNQTSMYLCASSREFSDAQYFGPGTRLTVL.

About this clonotype itself: This could be a read error, since a much larger clone is one nucleotide away. This chain links TRBV20-1 with TRBJ2-1; D perhaps matches TRBD2 (6 bases). Germline V CDR1 and CDR2: DFQATT, SNEGSKA (reference sequence). V gave up 6 bases and J gave up 3 bases, with 15 bases separating them. The CDR3 totals 14 residues. Here the CDR3 reads CSAPTTGSYNEQFF. The CDR3 bases are TGCAGTGCCCCGACTACCGGGAGCTACAATGAGCAGTTCTTC.

The chain joins TRBV6-1 to TRBJ1-1; D gene ambiguous. CDR1 MNHNS and CDR2 SASEGT come from the germline V gene. There are 16 residues in the CDR3. Trimming stripped 4 bases from V and 0 bases from J, with 15 bases between. DNA for the CDR3: TGTGCCAGCAGTGGCCTCTGGGAAAGGGTGAACACTGAAGCTTTCTTT. Protein sequence: CASSGLWERVNTEAFF.

Points on this clonotype: One junction end disagrees with the germline gene, perhaps due to a read error. The genes are TRBV20-1 and TRBJ2-2; TRBD2 is a possible D gene (5 bases). The CDR3 sequence is 12 residues long. Looked up from germline, CDR1 is DFQATT and CDR2 is SNEGSKA (reference sequence). The CDR3 nucleotides read TGCTGTGCTACGGGGTACACCGGGGAGCCGTTTTTT. Its translation: CCATGYTGEPFF.

This clonotype came up a few times. Germline and junction disagree at one end, which may indicate a read error. This sequence joins TRBV5-1 and TRBJ2-7; no clear D. Per germline, CDR1 SGHRS and CDR2 YFSETQ. This CDR3 is built from 14 residues. The CDR3 protein is CVSSLSAPSYEQYF. In nucleotides, the CDR3 is TGCGTCAGCAGCTTGTCAGCGCCTTCCTACGAGCAGTACTTC.